This T cell receptor (beta chain) was obtained from a study of CD8 T cells in ankylosing spondylitis. V lost 5 bases and J lost 6; bases outside the gene matches: 6. The CDR3 is 15 amino acids. Germline loops: CDR1 MDHEN, CDR2 SYDVKM. TCRdb fed the 5' RACE reads into MiXCR, producing one record per CDR3 protein. Seen here are 150,000 to 200,000 distinct CDR3 sequences, around 20% observed once, and the top ten hold approximately 7.8%. This clonotype was seen at least ten times. Sample: blood, either unsorted or a sorted T cell fraction (not recorded which). The TCR comes from a male donor with ankylosing spondylitis or in good health (not recorded which). The chain joins TRBV28 to TRBJ1-4, with 10 bases fitting TRBD1. Here the CDR3 reads CASSPSGTGDEKLFF. The CDR3 nucleotides are TGTGCCAGCAGTCCTTCCGGGACAGGGGATGAAAAACTGTTTTTT.